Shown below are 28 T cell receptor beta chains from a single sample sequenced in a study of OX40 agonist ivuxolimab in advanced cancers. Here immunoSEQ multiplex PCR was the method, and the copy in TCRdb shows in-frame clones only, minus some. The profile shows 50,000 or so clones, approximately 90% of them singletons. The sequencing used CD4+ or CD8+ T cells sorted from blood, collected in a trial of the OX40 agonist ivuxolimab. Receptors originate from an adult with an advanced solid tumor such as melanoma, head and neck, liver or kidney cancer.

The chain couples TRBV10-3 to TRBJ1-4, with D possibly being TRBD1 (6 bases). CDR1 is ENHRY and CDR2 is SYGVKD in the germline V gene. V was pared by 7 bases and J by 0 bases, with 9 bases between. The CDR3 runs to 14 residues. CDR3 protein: CAIKGGTTNEKLFF. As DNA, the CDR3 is TGTGCCATCAAGGGGGGGACAACTAATGAAAAACTGTTTTTT.

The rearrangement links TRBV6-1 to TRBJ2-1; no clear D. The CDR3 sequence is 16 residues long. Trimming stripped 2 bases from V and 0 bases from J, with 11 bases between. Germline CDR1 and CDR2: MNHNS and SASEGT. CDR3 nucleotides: TGTGCCAGCAGTGAATTCGGCCCCCGCTCCTACAATGAGCAGTTCTTC. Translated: CASSEFGPRSYNEQFF.

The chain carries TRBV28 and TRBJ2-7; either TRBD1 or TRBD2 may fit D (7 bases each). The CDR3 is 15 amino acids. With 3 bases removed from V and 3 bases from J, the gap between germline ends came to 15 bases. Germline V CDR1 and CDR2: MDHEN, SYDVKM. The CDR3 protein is CASSFSRRGGYEQYF. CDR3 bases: TGTGCCAGCAGTTTCAGTCGCAGGGGGGGCTACGAGCAGTACTTC.

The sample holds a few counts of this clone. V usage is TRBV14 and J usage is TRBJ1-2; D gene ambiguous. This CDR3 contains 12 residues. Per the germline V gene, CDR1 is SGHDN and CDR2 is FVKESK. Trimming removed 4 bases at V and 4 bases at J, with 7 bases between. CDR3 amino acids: CASSLYGYGYTF. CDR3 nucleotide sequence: TGTGCCAGCAGCCTGTACGGCTATGGCTACACCTTC.

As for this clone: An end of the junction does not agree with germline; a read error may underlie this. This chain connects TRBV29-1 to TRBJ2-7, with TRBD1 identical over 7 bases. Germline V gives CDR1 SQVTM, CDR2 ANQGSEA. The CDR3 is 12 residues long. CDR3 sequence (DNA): TGCAGCGTCGAAGGACAGGCCCCCGGGCAGTACTTC. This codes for CSVEGQAPGQYF.

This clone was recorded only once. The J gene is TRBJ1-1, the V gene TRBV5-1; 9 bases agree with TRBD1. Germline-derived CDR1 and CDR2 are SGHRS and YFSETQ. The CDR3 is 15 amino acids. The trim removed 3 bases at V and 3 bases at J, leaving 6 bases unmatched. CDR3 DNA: TGCGCCAGCAGCTGGACAGGGGCGGGTGACACTGAAGCTTTCTTT. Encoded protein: CASSWTGAGDTEAFF.

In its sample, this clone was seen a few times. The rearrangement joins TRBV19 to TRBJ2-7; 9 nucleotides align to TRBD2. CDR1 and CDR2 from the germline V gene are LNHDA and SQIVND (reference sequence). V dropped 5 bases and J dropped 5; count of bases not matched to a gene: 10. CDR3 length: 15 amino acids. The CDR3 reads CASSPVAGVNDEQYF. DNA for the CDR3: TGTGCCAGTAGTCCGGTAGCGGGAGTCAACGACGAGCAGTACTTC. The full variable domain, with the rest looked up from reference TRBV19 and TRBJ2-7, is DGGITQSPKYLFRKEGQNVTLSCEQNLNHDAMYWYRQDPGQGLRLIYYSQIVNDFQKGDIAEGYSVSREKKESFPLTVTSAQKNPTAFYLCASSPVAGVNDEQYFGPGTRLTVT.

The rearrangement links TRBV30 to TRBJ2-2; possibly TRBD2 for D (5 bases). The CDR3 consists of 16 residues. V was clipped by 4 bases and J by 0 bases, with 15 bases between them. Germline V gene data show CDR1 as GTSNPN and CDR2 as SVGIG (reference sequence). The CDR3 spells CAWTNLGRANTGELFF. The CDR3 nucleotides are TGTGCCTGGACTAATTTAGGGCGGGCGAACACCGGGGAGCTGTTTTTT.

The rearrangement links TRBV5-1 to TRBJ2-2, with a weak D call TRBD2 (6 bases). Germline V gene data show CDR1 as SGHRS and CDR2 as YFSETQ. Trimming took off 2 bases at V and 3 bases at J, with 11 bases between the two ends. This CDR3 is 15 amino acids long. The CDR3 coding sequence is TGCGCCAGCAGCTTAGCTAGCGCCTACACCGGGGAGCTGTTTTTT. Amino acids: CASSLASAYTGELFF.

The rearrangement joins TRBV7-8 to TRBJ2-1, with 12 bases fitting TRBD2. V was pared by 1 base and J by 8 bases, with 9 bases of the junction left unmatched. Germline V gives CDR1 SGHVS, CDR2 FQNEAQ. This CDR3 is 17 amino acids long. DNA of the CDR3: TGTGCCAGCAGCTTAGTGGTTCTAGCGGGAGGGCCCTATGAGCAGTTCTTC. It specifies CASSLVVLAGGPYEQFF.

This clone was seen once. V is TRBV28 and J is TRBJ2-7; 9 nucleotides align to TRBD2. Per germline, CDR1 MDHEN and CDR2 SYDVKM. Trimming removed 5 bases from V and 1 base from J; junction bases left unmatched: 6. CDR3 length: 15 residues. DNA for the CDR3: TGTGCCAGCAGTGTGTCTAGCGGGACATCCTACGAGCAGTACTTC. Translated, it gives CASSVSSGTSYEQYF.

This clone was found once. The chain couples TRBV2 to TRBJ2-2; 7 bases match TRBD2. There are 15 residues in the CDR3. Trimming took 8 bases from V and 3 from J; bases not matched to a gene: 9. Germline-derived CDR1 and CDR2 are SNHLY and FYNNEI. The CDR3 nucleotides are TGTGCCAGCGGGGCGACAGCGGGGTACACCGGGGAGCTGTTTTTT. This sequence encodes CASGATAGYTGELFF.

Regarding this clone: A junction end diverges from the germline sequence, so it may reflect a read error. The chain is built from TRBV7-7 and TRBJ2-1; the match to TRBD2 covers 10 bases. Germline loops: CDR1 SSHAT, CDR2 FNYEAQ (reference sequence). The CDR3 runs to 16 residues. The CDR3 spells CASNETRGTSVDEQFF. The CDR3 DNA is TGTGCTAGCAACGAAACCCGAGGGACTAGCGTCGATGAGCAGTTCTTC.

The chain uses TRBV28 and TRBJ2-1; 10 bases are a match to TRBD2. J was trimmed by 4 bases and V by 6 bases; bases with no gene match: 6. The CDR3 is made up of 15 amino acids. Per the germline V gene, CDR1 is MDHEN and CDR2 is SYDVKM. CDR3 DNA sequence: TGTGCCAGCAGCGAAACTAGCGGGGTTTACAATGAGCAGTTCTTC. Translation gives CASSETSGVYNEQFF. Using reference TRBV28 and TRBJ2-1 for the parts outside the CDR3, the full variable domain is DVKVTQSSRYLVKRTGEKVFLECVQDMDHENMFWYRQDPGLGLRLIYFSYDVKMKEKGDIPEGYSVSREKKERFSLILESASTNQTSMYLCASSETSGVYNEQFFGPGTRLTVL.

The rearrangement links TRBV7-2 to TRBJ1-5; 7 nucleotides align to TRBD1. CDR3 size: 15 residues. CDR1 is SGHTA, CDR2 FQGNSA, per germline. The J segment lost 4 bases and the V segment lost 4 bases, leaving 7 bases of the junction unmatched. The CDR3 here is CASSSRQGRNQPQHF. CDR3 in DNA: TGTGCCAGCAGCTCCCGACAGGGTAGGAATCAGCCCCAGCATTTT.

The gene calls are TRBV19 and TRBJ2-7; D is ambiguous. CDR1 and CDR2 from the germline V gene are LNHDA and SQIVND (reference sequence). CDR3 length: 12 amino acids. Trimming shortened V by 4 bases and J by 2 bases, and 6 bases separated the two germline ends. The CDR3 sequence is CASSNGPYEQYF. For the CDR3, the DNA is TGTGCCAGTAGTAACGGACCCTACGAGCAGTACTTC.

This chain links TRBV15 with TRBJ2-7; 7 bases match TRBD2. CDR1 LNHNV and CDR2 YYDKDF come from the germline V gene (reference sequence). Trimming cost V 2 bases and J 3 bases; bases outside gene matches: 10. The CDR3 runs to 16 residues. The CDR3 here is CATSRLGTTGYYEQYF. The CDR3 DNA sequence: TGTGCCACCAGCAGACTAGGGACTACAGGATACTACGAGCAGTACTTC.

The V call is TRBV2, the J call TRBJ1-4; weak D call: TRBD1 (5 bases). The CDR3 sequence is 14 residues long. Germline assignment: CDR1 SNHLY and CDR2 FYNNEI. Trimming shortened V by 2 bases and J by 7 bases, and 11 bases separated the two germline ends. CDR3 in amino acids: CASSELKGSEKLFF. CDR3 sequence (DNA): TGTGCCAGCAGTGAATTGAAGGGGAGTGAAAAACTGTTTTTT. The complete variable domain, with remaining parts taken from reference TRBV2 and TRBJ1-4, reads EPEVTQTPSHQVTQMGQEVILRCVPISNHLYFYWYRQILGQKVEFLVSFYNNEISEKSEIFDDQFSVERPDGSNFTLKIRSTKLEDSAMYFCASSELKGSEKLFFGSGTQLSVL.

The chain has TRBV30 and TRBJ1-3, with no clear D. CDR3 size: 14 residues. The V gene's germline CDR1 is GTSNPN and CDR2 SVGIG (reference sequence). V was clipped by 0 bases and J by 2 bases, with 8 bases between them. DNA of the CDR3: TGTGCCTGGAGTGTCAACCGCGCTGGAAACACCATATATTTT. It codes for CAWSVNRAGNTIYF.

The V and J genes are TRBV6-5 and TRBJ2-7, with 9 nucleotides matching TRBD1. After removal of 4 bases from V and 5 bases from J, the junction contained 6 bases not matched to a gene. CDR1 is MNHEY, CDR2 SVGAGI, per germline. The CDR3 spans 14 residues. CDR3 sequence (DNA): TGTGCCAGCAGTTCCGGGACAGGGAGCCACGAGCAGTACTTC. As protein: CASSSGTGSHEQYF.

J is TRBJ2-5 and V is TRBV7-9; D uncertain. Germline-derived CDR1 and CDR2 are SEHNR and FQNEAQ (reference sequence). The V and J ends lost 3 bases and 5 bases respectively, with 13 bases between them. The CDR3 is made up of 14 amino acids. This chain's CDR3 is CASSFRTAGETQYF. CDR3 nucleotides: TGTGCCAGCAGCTTTAGAACGGCCGGGGAGACCCAGTACTTC.

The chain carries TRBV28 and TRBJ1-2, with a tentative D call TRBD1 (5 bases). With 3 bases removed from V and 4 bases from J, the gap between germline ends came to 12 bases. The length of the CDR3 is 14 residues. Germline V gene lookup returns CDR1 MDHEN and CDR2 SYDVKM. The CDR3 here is CASSFSGLGYGYTF. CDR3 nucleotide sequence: TGTGCCAGCAGTTTCTCAGGGCTTGGCTATGGCTACACCTTC.

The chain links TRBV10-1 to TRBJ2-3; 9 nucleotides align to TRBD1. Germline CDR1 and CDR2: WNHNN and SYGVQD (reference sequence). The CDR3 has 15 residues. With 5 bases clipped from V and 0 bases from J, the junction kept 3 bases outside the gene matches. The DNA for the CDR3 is TGCGCCAGCAGTCAGACAGGGGGTAGCACAGATACGCAGTATTTT. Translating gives CASSQTGGSTDTQYF.

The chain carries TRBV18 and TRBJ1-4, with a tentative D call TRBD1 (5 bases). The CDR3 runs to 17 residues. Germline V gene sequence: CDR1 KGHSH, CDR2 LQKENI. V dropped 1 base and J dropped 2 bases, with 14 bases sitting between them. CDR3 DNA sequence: TGTGCCAGCTCACCACGGGCAGGGCTGGGGACTAATGAAAAACTGTTTTTT. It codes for CASSPRAGLGTNEKLFF.

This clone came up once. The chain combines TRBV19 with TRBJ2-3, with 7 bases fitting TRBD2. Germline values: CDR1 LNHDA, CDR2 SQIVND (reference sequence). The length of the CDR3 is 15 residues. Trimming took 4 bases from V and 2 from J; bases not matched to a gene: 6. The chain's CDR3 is CASSRGGSPTDTQYF. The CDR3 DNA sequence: TGTGCCAGTAGTAGGGGCGGGAGCCCCACAGATACGCAGTATTTT.

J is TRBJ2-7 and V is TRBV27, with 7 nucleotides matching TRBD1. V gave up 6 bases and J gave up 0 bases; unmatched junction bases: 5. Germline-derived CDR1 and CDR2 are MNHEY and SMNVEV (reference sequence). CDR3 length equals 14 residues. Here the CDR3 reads CASSTDRFSYEQYF. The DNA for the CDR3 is TGTGCCAGCAGCACGGACAGGTTCTCCTACGAGCAGTACTTC.

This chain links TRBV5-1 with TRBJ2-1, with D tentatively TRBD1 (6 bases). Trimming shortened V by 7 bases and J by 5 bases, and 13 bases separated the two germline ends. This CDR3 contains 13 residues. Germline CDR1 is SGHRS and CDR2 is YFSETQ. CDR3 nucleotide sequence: TGCGCCAGCCAACAGGGATTTGACAATGAGCAGTTCTTC. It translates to CASQQGFDNEQFF.

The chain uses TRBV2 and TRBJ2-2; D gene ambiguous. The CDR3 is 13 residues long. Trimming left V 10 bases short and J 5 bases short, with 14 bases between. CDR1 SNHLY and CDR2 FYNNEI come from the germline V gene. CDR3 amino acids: CATTPITTGELFF. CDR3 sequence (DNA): TGTGCCACTACTCCTATAACGACCGGGGAGCTGTTTTTT.